This note documents a single T cell receptor (beta chain) sequence. The protocol was immunoSEQ multiplex PCR, while the TCRdb copy is restricted to in-frame clones and leaves out a portion. The repertoire holds 150,000 to 200,000 clones, with more than 70% as singletons. Germline assignment: CDR1 LGHNA and CDR2 YNFKEQ. V lost 5 bases, J lost 0 bases, and 7 bases lay in between. The CDR3 loop spans 13 amino acids. This specimen belongs to a study of blood T cell repertoires in COVID-19. Sequenced: peripheral blood. This clonotype originated in a woman aged 25 to 45 with acute or convalescent COVID-19. This rearrangement joins TRBV4-2 to TRBJ1-1; D ambiguous. CDR3 coding DNA: TGTGCCAGCAGCAAGGAGATGAACACTGAAGCTTTCTTT. As protein: CASSKEMNTEAFF.